The source of this T cell receptor (beta chain) is a study of vaccination effects on CD4 cells after COVID-19. Study observations and caveats: Only 1 of 255 vaccine-induced clones from healthy vaccinees cross-reacted with common cold coronaviruses.

The culture ran for less than 12 days, and then CD4+ T cells were isolated. Nucleocapsid antibodies stayed negative before and after vaccination, showing no earlier SARS-CoV-2 infection. Assay: immunoSEQ multiplex PCR; the TCRdb copy retains only in-frame clones and omits some. The table lists under 40,000 clones, approximately 67% of them singletons, with over 4% in the top ten. By share of the sample, this clone is medium-sized (0.01 to 0.1%). Its antigen is still unknown. The input for sequencing was CD4+ T cells from PBMCs cultured without peptide, taken before COVID-19 vaccination. The TCR originated in a human donor who received a COVID-19 vaccine.

The CDR3 nucleotides read TGTGCCAGCAGGACAGGGTCTCAGCCCCAGCATTTT. Residues: CASRTGSQPQHF. The J gene is TRBJ1-5, the V gene TRBV12-3 or TRBV12-4; 7 bases align to TRBD1. V trimming: 6 bases; J trimming: 6 bases; junction bases outside the gene matches: 2. This CDR3 comprises 12 residues.